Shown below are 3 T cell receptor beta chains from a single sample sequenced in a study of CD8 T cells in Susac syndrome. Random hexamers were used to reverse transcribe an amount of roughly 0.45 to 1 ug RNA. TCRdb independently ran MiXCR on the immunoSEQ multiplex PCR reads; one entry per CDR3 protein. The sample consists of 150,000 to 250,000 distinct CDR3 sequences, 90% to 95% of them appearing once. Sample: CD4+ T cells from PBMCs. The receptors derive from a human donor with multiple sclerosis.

CDR3 DNA: TGTGCCAGCAGCCAAGATGACAGGGCGGCTTTCTTT. Translation: CASSQDDRAAFF. This rearrangement joins TRBV3-1 to TRBJ1-1; 7 bases agree with TRBD1. This CDR3 is 12 amino acids long. V trimming: 0 bases; J trimming: 11 bases; junction bases outside the gene matches: 3. Per germline, CDR1 LGHDT and CDR2 YNNKEL (reference sequence).

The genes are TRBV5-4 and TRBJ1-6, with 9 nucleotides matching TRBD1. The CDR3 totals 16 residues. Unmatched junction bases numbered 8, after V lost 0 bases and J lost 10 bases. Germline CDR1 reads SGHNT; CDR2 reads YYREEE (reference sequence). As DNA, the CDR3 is TGTGCCAGCAGCTTGGAAACAGGGGGCGGAGGCTCACCCCTCCACTTT. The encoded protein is CASSLETGGGGSPLHF. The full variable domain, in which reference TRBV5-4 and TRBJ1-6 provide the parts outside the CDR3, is ETGVTQSPTHLIKTRGQQVTLRCSSQSGHNTVSWYQQALGQGPQFIFQYYREEENGRGNFPPRFSGLQFPNYSSELNVNALELDDSALYLCASSLETGGGGSPLHFGNGTRLTVT.

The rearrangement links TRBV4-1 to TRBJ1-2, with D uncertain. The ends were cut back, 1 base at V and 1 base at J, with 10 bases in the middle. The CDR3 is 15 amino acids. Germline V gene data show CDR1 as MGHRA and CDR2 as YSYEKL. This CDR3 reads CASSQGRVGNYGYTF. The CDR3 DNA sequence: TGCGCCAGCAGCCAAGGAAGGGTGGGTAACTATGGCTACACCTTC.